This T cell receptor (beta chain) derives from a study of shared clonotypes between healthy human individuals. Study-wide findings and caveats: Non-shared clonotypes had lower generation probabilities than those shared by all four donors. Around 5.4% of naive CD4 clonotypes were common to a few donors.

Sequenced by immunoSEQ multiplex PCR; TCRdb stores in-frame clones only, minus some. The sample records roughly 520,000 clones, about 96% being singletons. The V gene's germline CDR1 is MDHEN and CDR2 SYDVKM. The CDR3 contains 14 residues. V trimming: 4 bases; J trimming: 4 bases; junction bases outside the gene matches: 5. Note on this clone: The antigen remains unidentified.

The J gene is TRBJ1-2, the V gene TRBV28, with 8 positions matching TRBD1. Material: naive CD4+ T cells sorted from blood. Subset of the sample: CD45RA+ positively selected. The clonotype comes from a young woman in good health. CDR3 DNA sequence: TGTGCCAGCAGTTCGGACAGGGTGGTCTATGGCTACACCTTC. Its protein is CASSSDRVVYGYTF.